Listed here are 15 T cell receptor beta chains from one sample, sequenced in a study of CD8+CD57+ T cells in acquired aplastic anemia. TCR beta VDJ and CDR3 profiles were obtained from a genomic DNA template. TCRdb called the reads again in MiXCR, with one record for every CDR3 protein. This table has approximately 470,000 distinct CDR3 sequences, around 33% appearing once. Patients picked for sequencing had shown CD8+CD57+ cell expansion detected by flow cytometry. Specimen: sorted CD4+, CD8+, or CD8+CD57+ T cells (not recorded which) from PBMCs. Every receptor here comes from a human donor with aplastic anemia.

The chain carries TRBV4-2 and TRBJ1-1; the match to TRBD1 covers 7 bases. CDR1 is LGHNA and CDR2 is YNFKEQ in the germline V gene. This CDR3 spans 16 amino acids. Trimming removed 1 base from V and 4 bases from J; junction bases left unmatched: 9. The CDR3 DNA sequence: TGTGCCAGCAGCCAAGCCCCGACAGGGTCGGGCACTGAAGCTTTCTTT. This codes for CASSQAPTGSGTEAFF.

CDR3 loop: CSASLREGSGNYYGYTF. In DNA, the CDR3 is TGCAGTGCTAGTCTACGCGAAGGTTCCGGGAATTACTATGGCTACACCTTC. The V gene is TRBV20-1, the J gene TRBJ1-2; D uncertain. This CDR3 has 17 amino acids. The V gene lost 3 bases and the J gene lost 3 bases, with 23 bases spanning the gap. Germline values: CDR1 DFQATT, CDR2 SNEGSKA (reference sequence).

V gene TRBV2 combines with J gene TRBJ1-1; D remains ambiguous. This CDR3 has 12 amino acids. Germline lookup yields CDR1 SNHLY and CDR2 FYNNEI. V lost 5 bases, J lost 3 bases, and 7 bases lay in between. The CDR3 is CASSSDYTEAFF. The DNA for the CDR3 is TGTGCCAGCAGTTCAGATTACACTGAAGCTTTCTTT.

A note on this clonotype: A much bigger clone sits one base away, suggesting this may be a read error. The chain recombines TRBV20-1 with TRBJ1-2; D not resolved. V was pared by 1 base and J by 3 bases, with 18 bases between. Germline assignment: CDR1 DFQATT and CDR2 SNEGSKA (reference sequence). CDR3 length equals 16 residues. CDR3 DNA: TGCAGTGCTAGAGGTGTTGGCCGGTTGAGTGACTATGGCTACACCTTC. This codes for CSARGVGRLSDYGYTF.

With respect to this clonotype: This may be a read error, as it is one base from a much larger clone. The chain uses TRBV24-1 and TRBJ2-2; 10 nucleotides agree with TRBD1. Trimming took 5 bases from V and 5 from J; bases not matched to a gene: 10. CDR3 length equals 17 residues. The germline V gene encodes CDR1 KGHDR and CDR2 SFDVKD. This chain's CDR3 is CATSGSGGTGVTGELFF. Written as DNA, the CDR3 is TGTGCCACCAGTGGTTCCGGCGGGACAGGGGTTACCGGGGAGCTGTTTTTT.

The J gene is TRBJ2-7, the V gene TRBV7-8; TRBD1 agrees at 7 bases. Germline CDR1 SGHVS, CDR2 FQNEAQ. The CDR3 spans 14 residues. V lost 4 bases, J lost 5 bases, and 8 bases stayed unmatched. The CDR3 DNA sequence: TGTGCCAGCAGCTACCGGGACAGCGACGACGAGCAGTACTTC. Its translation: CASSYRDSDDEQYF.

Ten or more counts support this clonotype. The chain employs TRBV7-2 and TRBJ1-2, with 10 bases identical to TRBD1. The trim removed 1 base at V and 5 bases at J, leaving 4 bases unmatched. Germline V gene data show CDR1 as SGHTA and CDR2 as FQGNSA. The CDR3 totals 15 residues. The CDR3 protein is CASSLGGQGLYGYTF. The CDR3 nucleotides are TGTGCCAGCAGCTTAGGGGGACAGGGGCTTTATGGCTACACCTTC.

CDR3 bases: TGTGCCAGCAGCTCAACTCACGGGACTAGCGGGAGGAATGAGCAGTTCTTC. This gives the protein CASSSTHGTSGRNEQFF. V usage is TRBV11-1 and J usage is TRBJ2-1, with 15 bases that match TRBD2. CDR3 length: 17 residues. The V segment lost 4 bases and the J segment 7 bases; nucleotides outside the gene matches: 8. Germline CDR1 and CDR2: SGHAT and FQDESV (reference sequence).

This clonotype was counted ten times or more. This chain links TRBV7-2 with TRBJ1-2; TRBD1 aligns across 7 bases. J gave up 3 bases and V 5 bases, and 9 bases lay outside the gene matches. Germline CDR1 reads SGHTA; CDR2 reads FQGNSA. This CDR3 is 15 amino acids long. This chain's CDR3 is CASSLRDSEYYGYTF. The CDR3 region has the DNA TGTGCCAGCAGCCTCCGGGACAGCGAATACTATGGCTACACCTTC.

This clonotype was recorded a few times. Here the CDR3 reads CASSTEGSDTEAFF. DNA for the CDR3: TGTGCCAGCAGTACCGAGGGGTCGGACACTGAAGCTTTCTTT. V gene TRBV12-3 or TRBV12-4 combines with J gene TRBJ1-1; D is possibly TRBD1 (5 bases). The germline V and J ends were trimmed by 5 bases and 3 bases, with 13 bases remaining between them. This CDR3 is 14 amino acids long.

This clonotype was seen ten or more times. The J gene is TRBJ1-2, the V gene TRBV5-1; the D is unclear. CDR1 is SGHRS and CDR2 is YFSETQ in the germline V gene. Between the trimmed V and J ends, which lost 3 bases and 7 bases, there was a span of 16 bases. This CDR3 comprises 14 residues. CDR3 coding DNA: TGCGCCAGCAGCTCCGGACGGGAGAATCTTGGCTACACCTTC. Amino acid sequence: CASSSGRENLGYTF.

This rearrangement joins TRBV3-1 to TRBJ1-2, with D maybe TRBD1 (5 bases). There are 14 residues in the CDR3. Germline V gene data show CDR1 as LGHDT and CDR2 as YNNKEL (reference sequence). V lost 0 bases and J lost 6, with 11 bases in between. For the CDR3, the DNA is TGTGCCAGCAGCCAAGATCAGGGTTATAATGGCTACACCTTC. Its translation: CASSQDQGYNGYTF.

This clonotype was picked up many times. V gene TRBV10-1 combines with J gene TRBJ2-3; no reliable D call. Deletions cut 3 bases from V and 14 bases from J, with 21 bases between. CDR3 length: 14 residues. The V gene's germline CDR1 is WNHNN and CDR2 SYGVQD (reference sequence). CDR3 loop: CASSDHTFEEKRYF. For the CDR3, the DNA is TGCGCCAGCAGTGATCATACCTTCGAAGAGAAACGGTATTTT.

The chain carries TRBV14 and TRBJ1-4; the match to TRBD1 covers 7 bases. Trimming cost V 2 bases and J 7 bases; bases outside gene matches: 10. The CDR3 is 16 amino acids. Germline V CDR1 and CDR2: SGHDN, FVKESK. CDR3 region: CASSQRLTGFFEKLFF. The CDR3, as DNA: TGTGCCAGCAGCCAACGACTGACAGGGTTCTTTGAAAAACTGTTTTTT.

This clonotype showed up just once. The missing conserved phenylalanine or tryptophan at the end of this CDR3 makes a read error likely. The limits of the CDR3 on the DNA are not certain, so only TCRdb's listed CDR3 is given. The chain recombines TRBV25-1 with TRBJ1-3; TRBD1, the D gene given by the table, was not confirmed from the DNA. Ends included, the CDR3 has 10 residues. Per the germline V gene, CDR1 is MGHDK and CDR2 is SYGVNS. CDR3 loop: CASSEWGTGP.